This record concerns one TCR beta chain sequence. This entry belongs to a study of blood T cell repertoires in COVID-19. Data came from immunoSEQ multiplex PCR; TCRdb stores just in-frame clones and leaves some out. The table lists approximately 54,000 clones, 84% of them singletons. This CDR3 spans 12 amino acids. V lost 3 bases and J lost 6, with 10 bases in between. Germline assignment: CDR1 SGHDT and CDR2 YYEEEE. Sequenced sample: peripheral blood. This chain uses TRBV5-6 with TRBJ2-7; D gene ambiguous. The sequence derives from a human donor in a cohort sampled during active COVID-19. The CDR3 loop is CASSWALVEQYF. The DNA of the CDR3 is TGTGCCAGCAGCTGGGCGTTAGTCGAGCAGTACTTC.